The 13 T cell receptor beta chains given below trace back to one sample, sequenced in a study of blood T cell repertoires in COVID-19. Libraries were prepared by immunoSEQ multiplex PCR; TCRdb keeps only in-frame clonotypes and omits some of them. The sample has 310,000 or so clones; around 88% are singletons. What was sequenced was peripheral blood. The origin of the receptors is a woman aged 50 to 60 with acute or convalescent COVID-19.

J is TRBJ2-5 and V is TRBV9; 11 positions agree with TRBD2. The V segment lost 5 bases and the J segment 4 bases; nucleotides outside the gene matches: 1. Germline CDR1 reads SGDLS; CDR2 reads YYNGEE. The CDR3 totals 13 residues. The chain's CDR3 is CASSGTSGETQYF. Written as DNA, the CDR3 is TGTGCCAGCAGTGGGACTAGCGGAGAGACCCAGTACTTC.

CDR3 sequence: CASKSTGSANYGYTF. CDR3 bases: TGTGCCAGCAAATCGACAGGGAGTGCTAACTATGGCTACACCTTC. The rearrangement links TRBV2 to TRBJ1-2; 7 bases agree with TRBD1. Germline CDR1 SNHLY, CDR2 FYNNEI. The CDR3 totals 15 residues. V was clipped by 7 bases and J by 0 bases; unmatched bases: 8.

The rearrangement uses TRBV5-1 and TRBJ1-2; TRBD1 matches at 8 bases. With 4 bases clipped from V and 6 bases from J, the junction kept 8 bases outside the gene matches. Germline CDR1 and CDR2: SGHRS and YFSETQ. This CDR3 contains 14 residues. The CDR3 protein is CASSGMDREHGYTF. The CDR3 nucleotides are TGCGCCAGCAGCGGAATGGACAGGGAGCATGGCTACACCTTC.

The V call is TRBV6-5, the J call TRBJ2-1; weak D call: TRBD1 (5 bases). Germline values: CDR1 MNHEY, CDR2 SVGAGI. Trimming stripped 6 bases from V and 9 bases from J, with 18 bases between. CDR3 size: 14 residues. The CDR3 nucleotides read TGTGCCAGCAGGACAGACAGAGGAGTCGGTGAGCAGTTCTTC. It encodes CASRTDRGVGEQFF.

The table lists this clone with a count of one. CDR3 sequence (DNA): TGTGCCAGCAGCCAAGGATCCAGGGGGCCCCATATGAACACTGAAGCTTTCTTT. This encodes CASSQGSRGPHMNTEAFF. This chain connects TRBV3-1 (or the pseudogene TRBV3-2) to TRBJ1-1; 8 nucleotides match TRBD1. The CDR3 loop spans 18 amino acids. V lost 1 base to trimming and J lost 0 bases; unmatched junction nucleotides: 10. CDR1 is LGHDT, CDR2 YNNKEL, per germline (reference sequence).

V and J are TRBV24-1 and TRBJ2-1; TRBD1 matches 8 bases. V shed 2 bases and J 2 bases; nucleotides not matched to a gene: 4. The CDR3 extends over 16 amino acids. Germline V gene lookup returns CDR1 KGHDR and CDR2 SFDVKD. CDR3 DNA: TGTGCCACCAGTGATTCGGACAGGGTGACCTACAATGAGCAGTTCTTC. Its protein is CATSDSDRVTYNEQFF.

The rearrangement uses TRBV10-1 and TRBJ2-1; D perhaps matches TRBD1 (5 bases). The germline gives CDR1 WNHNN, CDR2 SYGVQD (reference sequence). The CDR3 is made up of 17 amino acids. V was clipped by 4 bases and J by 0 bases, with 16 bases between them. CDR3 region: CASSARGRNSSYNEQFF. Written as DNA, the CDR3 is TGCGCCAGCAGTGCTAGGGGCAGGAACAGCTCCTACAATGAGCAGTTCTTC.

The V call is TRBV5-4, the J call TRBJ2-1; TRBD2 is a possible D gene (6 bases). Trimming took 3 bases from V and 6 from J, leaving 16 bases between them. Germline assignment: CDR1 SGHNT and CDR2 YYREEE (reference sequence). This CDR3 has 15 amino acids. The CDR3 DNA follows: TGTGCCAGCAGCTCTACTGGGGGACTCTTCAATGAGCAGTTCTTC. Protein product: CASSSTGGLFNEQFF.

The chain is built from TRBV4-1 and TRBJ1-3; D is unresolved. V was shortened by 4 bases and J by 1 base, with 8 bases between the two germline ends. In germline, CDR1 is MGHRA, CDR2 YSYEKL. The CDR3 is 14 residues long. The CDR3 DNA reads TGCGCCAGCAGCCCGCGGCAGTCTGGAAACACCATATATTTT. This codes for CASSPRQSGNTIYF.

V usage is TRBV4-1 and J usage is TRBJ2-2; 7 nucleotides agree with TRBD1. The germline CDR1 and CDR2 sequences are MGHRA and YSYEKL. The CDR3 is made up of 15 amino acids. V gave up 5 bases and J gave up 2 bases; unmatched junction bases: 5. CDR3 amino acids: CASSVGQVNTGELFF. Here the CDR3 DNA reads TGCGCCAGCAGCGTAGGACAGGTTAACACCGGGGAGCTGTTTTTT.

This clone has only a few counts. V and J are TRBV6-2 or TRBV6-3 and TRBJ2-7; perhaps TRBD1 as D (5 bases). This CDR3 region has 12 residues. Trimming took off 5 bases at V and 6 bases at J, with 11 bases between the two ends. CDR1 is MNHEY, CDR2 SVGEGT, per germline. The CDR3 loop is CASSRTTFEQYF. Written as DNA, the CDR3 is TGTGCCAGCAGTCGGACAACCTTCGAGCAGTACTTC.

The chain joins TRBV19 to TRBJ1-6; no clear D gene. Germline CDR1 reads LNHDA; CDR2 reads SQIVND (reference sequence). This CDR3 is 15 amino acids long. Trimming stripped 7 bases from V and 7 bases from J, with 17 bases between. CDR3 sequence (DNA): TGTGCCAGTACCTCGGGAGAGTTAGGGAATTCACCCCTCCACTTT. Its translation is CASTSGELGNSPLHF.

CDR3 in amino acids: CASRIRQGDEQFF. The CDR3, as DNA: TGTGCCAGCAGAATAAGGCAGGGCGATGAGCAGTTCTTC. The chain joins TRBV6-5 to TRBJ2-1, with D possibly TRBD1 on 5 matching bases. Trimming took 6 bases from V and 8 from J, leaving 14 bases between them. This CDR3 has 13 residues. Per the germline V gene, CDR1 is MNHEY and CDR2 is SVGAGI.